This passage covers 2 T cell receptor beta chains from one sample sequenced in a study of OX40 agonist ivuxolimab in advanced cancers. Generated by immunoSEQ multiplex PCR, the TCRdb table keeps only in-frame clones and is missing some. The sample includes about 62,000 clones, 85% of them seen just once. The specimen comprised CD4+ or CD8+ T cells sorted from blood, sampled in a trial of the OX40 agonist ivuxolimab. The receptors derive from an adult with an advanced solid tumor such as melanoma, head and neck, liver or kidney cancer.

CDR3 DNA sequence: TGCGCCAGCAGTATGCCCCAGCATTTT. As protein: CASSMPQHF. The chain joins TRBV5-1 to TRBJ1-5; D not resolved. Germline CDR1 is SGHRS and CDR2 is YFSETQ. CDR3 length: 9 residues. Trimming removed 5 bases from V and 9 bases from J, with 3 bases in between.

The genes are TRBV19 and TRBJ1-4; 7 bases map to TRBD1. Trimming removed 11 bases from V and 7 bases from J; junction bases left unmatched: 13. CDR1 is LNHDA and CDR2 is SQIVND in the germline V gene (reference sequence). This CDR3 comprises 14 residues. This CDR3 is CASTGTAVGEKLFF. DNA of the CDR3: TGTGCCTCAACCGGGACAGCAGTGGGTGAAAAACTGTTTTTT.